This T cell receptor beta chain emerged from a study of cytomegalovirus exposure and HLA in healthy donors (TCRdb year 2017). About the study as a whole: An earlier analysis of some 500 of the donors reported 276 Gb of sequence data and roughly 100 million unique TCR beta sequences from about 200 million T cells. About five DR-DQ haplotypes were treated as single units for association and clustering because of strong linkage in the cohort. Across some 400 genotyped donors of the cohort, an average of about 240,000 unique TCR beta nucleotide sequences per donor were sequenced, and approximately 19% of those sequences were non-productive. Rather than drawing on any new phenotypic data, the later analysis identified candidate immune exposures from TCR beta sequences and the way those sequences occurred across donors. The study was designed to test whether signatures of past pathogen exposure could be identified by cataloging public T cell receptors. Typing coverage differed by locus: A, B, C, DRB1 and DQB1 were typed in roughly 620-630 donors, DQA1 in roughly 510, DPA1 in some 610, and DPB1 in 400 to 490. Of the roughly 400 genotyped donors, less than 85% were placed in the genetic ancestry cluster associated with self-reported Caucasian donors. Alongside the repertoire data, information on donor age, sex, ethnicity and CMV serostatus was compiled. In a later analysis, previously published TCR beta repertoires from several hundred donors were re-analyzed and high-resolution HLA genotyping was added so that TCR occurrence patterns could be studied. In an earlier analysis of 550 to 700 of the donors, high-throughput TCR beta sequencing was used to judge whether each TCR beta V gene segment behaved as functional or pseudogenic. About 330 gigabases of sequencing data and around 80 million unique TCR sequences made up an early release that covered over 550 HLA-typed donors. HLA typing covered class I and class II loci at four-digit resolution. Every repertoire in the discovery cohort had been generated on one and the same sequencing platform. Besides the first cohort of 500 to 700 subjects, a separate validation cohort made up of 120 or so different subjects was used. A later genetic analysis used genome-wide SNP genotypes for about 60% of the 666 donors, treating that subset as a discovery cohort. High-throughput TCR immunosequencing, statistical association of individual TCRs with disease status, and machine learning were combined to predict cytomegalovirus infection status. The T cell repertoires of about 700 subjects were profiled by immunosequencing and related to cytomegalovirus serostatus.

The library came from the immunoSEQ multiplex PCR assay. A mixture of 60 forward primers for TCR Vbeta segments and 13 reverse primers for TCR Jbeta segments was used in the multiplex PCR. A multiplex PCR assay on genomic DNA amplified the CDR3 region of rearranged TCR beta genes. The amplified TCR beta libraries were sequenced on the Illumina HiSeq System as 87-base-pair reads. In the original analysis: A later analysis counted about 76 million unique TCR beta chains across the 650 to 800 repertoires, and 9.5 million to 11 million of these chains were shared by at least two donors. Raw reads were error-corrected and collapsed into unique sequences with a nearest-neighbor algorithm that merged closely related sequences to remove PCR and sequencing errors. To assign V, D and J gene segments, CDR3 sequences were aligned to IMGT reference sequences. Each retained sequence needed at least a six-nucleotide match to both a V gene segment and a J gene segment. A rearrangement counted as productive if the CDR3 had no stop codons and remained in frame with V and J, and every other rearrangement counted as non-productive. CDR3 was defined according to IMGT convention as the region running from the second conserved V-encoded cysteine to the conserved J-encoded phenylalanine. In an earlier analysis of 587 of the donors, sequences lacking an unambiguous match to a single V gene segment were excluded. An earlier analysis of several hundred of the donors called V segments functional above 56.7% productive rearrangements and segregating when the between-donor standard deviation exceeded 5%. A statistical classification framework was built for diagnosing cytomegalovirus status from the catalog of TCR beta chain sequences. A later analysis assigned V and J genes by comparing TCR nucleotide sequences with IMGT/GENE-DB human TR gene sequences. A later analysis assigned CDR3 sequences and most-parsimonious VDJ recombination scenarios with the TCRdist pipeline. In a later analysis, each TCR beta chain was defined by its CDR3 amino acid sequence together with its V-gene family, and reads without a unique V-gene family were excluded. A later analysis removed 592 highly shared, low-generation-probability nucleotide sequences to deal with suspected cross-contamination and a sequencing artifact. For each public chain, a later analysis derived a clonal expansion index from normalized ranks of inferred template counts within each repertoire. Generation probabilities in a later analysis came from a VDJ recombination model fitted to out-of-frame rearrangements, and those results were checked against IGoR. Hypergeometric tests were used in a later analysis to score TCR-TCR, TCR-HLA and TCR-CMV co-occurrence, with a repertoire-size bias correction applied to the TCR pairs. To estimate false discovery rates, a later analysis permuted the HLA or CMV assignments 20 times. In a later analysis, co-occurring TCRs were grouped using DBSCAN, with TCRdist sequence similarity added in when clustering inside HLA-allele-positive subsets. For co-occurrence clustering, repertoires with fewer than 30,000 or more than 120,000 public chains were excluded, along with five repertoires with anomalous nucleotide sharing. As stored in TCRdb, this immuneACCESS dataset retains in-frame rearrangements with V and J assigned. A fraction of the clones does not appear; measured against another copy, unresolved V genes explain less than half of the discrepancy, and the remainder lacks a known reason. The V and J calls and the clone size are those of that table, but D and trimming were determined from the DNA. This sample comprises hundreds of thousands of clones, about 75% of them detected only once. The top ten clonotypes cover 1.8% of the sample.

As concerns this clone: Its antigen remains undetermined. Base-call qualities are not available, and no considerably larger clone is one nucleotide away.

The cohort was made up of roughly 670 healthy bone marrow donors. At the time of sampling, all cohort members were nominally healthy, though unrecorded immune exposures were likely present. The donor was CMV seronegative and was included in the group of a few hundred seronegative cohort members. Every donor gave a peripheral blood sample, and the peripheral blood mononuclear cells from that sample were used for TCR beta sequencing. Genomic DNA extraction from the blood cell samples was performed with the Qiagen DNeasy Blood Extraction Kit. Broad study findings and their caveats: The only immune exposure information available for the cohort was CMV serostatus. The classifier was reported to diagnose cytomegalovirus status with high specificity and sensitivity in both the original and validation cohorts. A few of the identified cytomegalovirus-associated TCR beta chains were confirmed in vitro to be specific for cytomegalovirus antigens. Broadly in line with IMGT annotations, most TCR beta V segments showed up in productive rearrangements about 87% or about 30% of the time in an earlier analysis of under 700 of the donors. A later analysis found that TCR association rates varied across HLA loci, with DRB1 alleles showing the most associated TCRs and HLA-C alleles the fewest. The presence/absence analyses assumed that sequencing depth was roughly uniform across donors, and that assumption may not be true. Correlated functional status among segregating V segments might reflect linkage disequilibrium, but an unknown experimental factor could not be ruled out. Because counts were too low, about 18 rarely observed V segments, including chromosome 9 orphons, were excluded from the earlier analysis of several hundred of the donors. Several of the top co-occurrence clusters appeared to be linked to parvovirus B19, influenza, CMV and Epstein-Barr virus, according to a later analysis. A group of highly shared sequence variants was considered likely to be a technical artifact of the sequencing pipeline. Because the 87-base-pair reads could not distinguish some IMGT-functional V segments, including TRBV6-2 and TRBV6-3, those segments were excluded. In this cohort, only TCR beta chains were sequenced, and detectable features were limited by the absence of alpha or paired-chain data. In a later analysis, HLA-associated TCR beta chains showed more clonal expansion and lower generation probabilities than non-associated chains that were equally common. According to a later analysis, most CMV-associated TCR beta chains appeared to be HLA-restricted, and the HLA associations seemed to be driven largely by CMV exposure. HLA typing was unavailable for some donors at each locus, so association tests used only the typed subset. The study gave a list of roughly 150 TCR beta chains associated with cytomegalovirus. It was suggested by the authors that the approach could potentially be generalized to other disease states and immunological phenotypes. V-gene and J-gene trimming of TCR beta chains was associated with a missense DCLRE1C variant in a later genetic analysis, and the association was replicated in an independent cohort. Strong co-occurrence of HLA alleles, especially DR and DQ, made assigning TCR associations to individual alleles difficult. According to a later genetic analysis, donors in an Asian-associated ancestry cluster had fewer N-insertions in productive TCRs than the approximately 670-donor mean. Most TCR sequences were observed very rarely across donors, whereas some public TCRs were present in many individuals. A further reported finding was that TCR beta sequences accurately predicted the HLA-A and HLA-B alleles for most subjects in the first cohort. A later analysis associated 15,000 to 20,000 TCR beta sequences with specific HLA alleles at a false discovery rate of 0.05.

Counted from cysteine to phenylalanine, this CDR3 has 14 amino acids. Of all the DNA, just the CDR3 is kept, 42 bases in frame from base 1. The germline V gene supplies CDR1 SGHRS and CDR2 YFSETQ. From V the trimming removes 4 bases and from J it removes 3 bases, while the gene matches leave 7 bases of the junction unaccounted for. The chain is assembled from TRBV5-1 and TRBJ2-7; TRBD1 fits 7 bases in the junction. The TCR originated in a male donor in good health and CMV-seronegative. The sequenced material came from PBMCs. The CDR3 sequence is CASSSRQGNYEQYF. The DNA sequence follows: TGCGCCAGCAGCAGCAGACAGGGCAACTACGAGCAGTACTTC.